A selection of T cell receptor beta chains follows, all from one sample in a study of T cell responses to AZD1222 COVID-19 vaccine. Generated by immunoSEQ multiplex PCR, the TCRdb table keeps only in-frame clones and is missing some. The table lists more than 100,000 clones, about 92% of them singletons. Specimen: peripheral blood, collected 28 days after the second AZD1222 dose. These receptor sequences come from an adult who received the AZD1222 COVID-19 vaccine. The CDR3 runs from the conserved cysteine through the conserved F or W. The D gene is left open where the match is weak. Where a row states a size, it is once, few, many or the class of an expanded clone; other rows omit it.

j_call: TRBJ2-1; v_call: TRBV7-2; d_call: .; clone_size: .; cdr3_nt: TGTGCCAGCAGCTTAAATCTGTATGAGCAGTTCTTC; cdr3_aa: CASSLNLYEQFF
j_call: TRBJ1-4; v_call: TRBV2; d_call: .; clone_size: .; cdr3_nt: TGTGCCAGCAGACTTTATCCATCAACTAATGAAAAACTGTTTTTT; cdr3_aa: CASRLYPSTNEKLFF
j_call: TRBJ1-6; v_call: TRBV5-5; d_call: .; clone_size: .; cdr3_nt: TGTGCCAGCAGCTTGAGTCAGGGTGTCCATAATTCACCCCTCCACTTT; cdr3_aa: CASSLSQGVHNSPLHF
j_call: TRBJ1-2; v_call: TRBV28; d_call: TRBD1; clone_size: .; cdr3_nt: TGTGCCAGCAGTCTGGACAGGGCGAGCTATGGCTACACCTTC; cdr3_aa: CASSLDRASYGYTF
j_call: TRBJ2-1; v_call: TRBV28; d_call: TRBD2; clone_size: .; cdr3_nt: TGTGCCAGCAGTCCAACAAGACTAGCGGGGGGCAATGAGCAGTTCTTC; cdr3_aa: CASSPTRLAGGNEQFF
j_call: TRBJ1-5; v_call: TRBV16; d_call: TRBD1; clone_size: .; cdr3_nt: TGTGCCAGCAGCCACGGGACAGGGGGCCCCTATAGCAATCAGCCCCAGCATTTT; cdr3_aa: CASSHGTGGPYSNQPQHF
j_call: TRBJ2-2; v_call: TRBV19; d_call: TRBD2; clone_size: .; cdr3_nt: TGTGCCAGTAGTAGAAGACTAGCGGGAGTCACCGGGGAGCTGTTTTTT; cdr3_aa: CASSRRLAGVTGELFF
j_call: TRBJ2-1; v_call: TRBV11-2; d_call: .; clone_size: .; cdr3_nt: TGTGCCAGCAGACAACTAGCAAAGCCGACCAATGAGCAGTTCTTC; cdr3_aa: CASRQLAKPTNEQFF
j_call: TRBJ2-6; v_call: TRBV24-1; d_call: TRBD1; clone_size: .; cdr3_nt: TGTGCCACCAGTGCCGTTGACAGGGTAGATACTGGGGCCAACGTCCTGACTTTC; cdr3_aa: CATSAVDRVDTGANVLTF
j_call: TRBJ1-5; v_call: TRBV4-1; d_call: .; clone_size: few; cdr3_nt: TGCGCCAGCAGCCAAGAACGGGTTAGCAATCAGCCCCAGCATTTT; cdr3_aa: CASSQERVSNQPQHF
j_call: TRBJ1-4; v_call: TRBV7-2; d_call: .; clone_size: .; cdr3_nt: TGTGCCAGCAGTGCGGGGGGCAGGGAAAAACTGTTTTTT; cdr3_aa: CASSAGGREKLFF
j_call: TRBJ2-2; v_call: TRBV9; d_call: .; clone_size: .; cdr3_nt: TGTGCCAGCAGCCCGTGGGGGAGGAAGAACACCGGGGAGCTGTTTTTT; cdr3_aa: CASSPWGRKNTGELFF
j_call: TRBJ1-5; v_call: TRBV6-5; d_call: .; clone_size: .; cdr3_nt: TGTGCCAGCCGGGCTAGCAATCAGCCCCAGCATTTT; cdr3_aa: CASRASNQPQHF
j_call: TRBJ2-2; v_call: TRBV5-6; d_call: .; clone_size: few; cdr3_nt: TGTGCCAGCAGTCGGGGTCGCGGGGAGCTGTTTTTT; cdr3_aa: CASSRGRGELFF
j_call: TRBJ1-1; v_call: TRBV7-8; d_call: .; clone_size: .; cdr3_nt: TGTGCCAGCAGCTCCTCCTACGGGACTGAAGCTTTCTTT; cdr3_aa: CASSSSYGTEAFF
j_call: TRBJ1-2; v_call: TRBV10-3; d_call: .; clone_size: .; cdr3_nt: TGTGCCATCAGTGAGTCTTCGGGCTATGGCTACACCTTC; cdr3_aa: CAISESSGYGYTF
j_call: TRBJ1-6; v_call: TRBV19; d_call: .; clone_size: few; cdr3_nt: TGTGCCAGTCGGCACTTGTTGGGGGGCGGATCACCCCTCCACTTT; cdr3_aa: CASRHLLGGGSPLHF
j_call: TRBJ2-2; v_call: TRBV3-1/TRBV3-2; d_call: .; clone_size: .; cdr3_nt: TGTGCCAGCAGCCAAGTTCGTTGGGGCGCCGGGGAGCTGTTTTTT; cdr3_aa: CASSQVRWGAGELFF
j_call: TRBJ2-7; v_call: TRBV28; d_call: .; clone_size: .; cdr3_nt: TGTGCCAGCTACATATTCTCCTACGAGCAGTACTTC; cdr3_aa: CASYIFSYEQYF
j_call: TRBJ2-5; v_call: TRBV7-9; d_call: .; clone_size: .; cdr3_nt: TGTGCCAGCAGCTTAGGGACTCCCGCAGAGACCCAGTACTTC; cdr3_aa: CASSLGTPAETQYF
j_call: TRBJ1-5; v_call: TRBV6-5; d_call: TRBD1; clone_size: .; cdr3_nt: TGTGCCAGCAGCGTGGACAGGGCTTACCAGCCCCAGCATTTT; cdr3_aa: CASSVDRAYQPQHF
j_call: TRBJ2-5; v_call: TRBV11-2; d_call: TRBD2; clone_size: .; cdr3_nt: TGTGCCAGCAGCTTAGGGGGGACTAGCGGGGCCGAGACCCAGTACTTC; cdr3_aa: CASSLGGTSGAETQYF
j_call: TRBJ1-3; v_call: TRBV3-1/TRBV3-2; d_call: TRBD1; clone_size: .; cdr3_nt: TGTGCCAGCAGCCAAGAATGGGACAGGAGCTCTGGAAACACCATATATTTT; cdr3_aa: CASSQEWDRSSGNTIYF
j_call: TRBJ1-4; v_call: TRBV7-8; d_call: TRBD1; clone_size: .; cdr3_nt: TGTGCCAGCACCTACCGAACCGGGACAGGACCCGAAAAACTGTTTTTT; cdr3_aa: CASTYRTGTGPEKLFF
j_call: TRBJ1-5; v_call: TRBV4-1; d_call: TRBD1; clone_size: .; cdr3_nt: TGCGCCAGCAGCCAGCCGGGACAGGGGGCGGATCAGCCCCAGCATTTT; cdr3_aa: CASSQPGQGADQPQHF
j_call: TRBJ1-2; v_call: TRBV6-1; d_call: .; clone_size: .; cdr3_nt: TGTGCCAGCAGTGCACAATACAGAGATTTAAACTATGGCTACACCTTC; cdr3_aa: CASSAQYRDLNYGYTF
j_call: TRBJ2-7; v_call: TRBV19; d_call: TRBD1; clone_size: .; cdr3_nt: TGTGCCAGTAGTATAGATCGAGGGGGCCCGGACGAGCAGTACTTC; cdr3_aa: CASSIDRGGPDEQYF
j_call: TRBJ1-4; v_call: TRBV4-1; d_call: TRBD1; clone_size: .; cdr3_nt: TGCGCCAGCAGCCCGGAGGGGGCAAATGAAAAACTGTTTTTT; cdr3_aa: CASSPEGANEKLFF
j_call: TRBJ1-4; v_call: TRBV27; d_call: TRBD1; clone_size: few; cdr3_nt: TGTGCCAGCAGTTTATATTCTGGGGGACAGGGAAGTGAAAAACTGTTTTTT; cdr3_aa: CASSLYSGGQGSEKLFF
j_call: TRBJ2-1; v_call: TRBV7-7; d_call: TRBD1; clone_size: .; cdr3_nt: TGTGCTAGCAGCTTAGCCAGGGGGTCAACCAATGAGCAGTTCTTC; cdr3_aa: CASSLARGSTNEQFF
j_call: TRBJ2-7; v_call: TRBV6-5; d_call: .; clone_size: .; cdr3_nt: TGTGCCAGCAGCCGTACAGGGATTTACGAGCAGTACTTC; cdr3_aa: CASSRTGIYEQYF
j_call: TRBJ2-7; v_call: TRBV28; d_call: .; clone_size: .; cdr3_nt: TGTGCCAGCAGTTCCCCACGGGACTCCCGGGGGAGCGAGCAGTACTTC; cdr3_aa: CASSSPRDSRGSEQYF
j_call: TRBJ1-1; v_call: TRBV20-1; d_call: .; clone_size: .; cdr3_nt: TGCAGTGCTAGTTGGGGGGGTTATAAGGGGCCGTCGAAAGAAGCTTTCTTT; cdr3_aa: CSASWGGYKGPSKEAFF
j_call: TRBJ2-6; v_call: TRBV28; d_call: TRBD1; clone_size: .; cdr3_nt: TGTGCCAGCAGTGTCACAGGGGTTGGGGCCAACGTCCTGACTTTC; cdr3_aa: CASSVTGVGANVLTF
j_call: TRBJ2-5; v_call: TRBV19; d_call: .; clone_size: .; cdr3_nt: TGTGCCAGTAGTCTCCCCGGAGCTAGAAAGACCCAGTACTTC; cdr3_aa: CASSLPGARKTQYF
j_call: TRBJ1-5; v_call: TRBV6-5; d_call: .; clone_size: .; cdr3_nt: TGTGCCAGCAGTTATGAGGGACGTAATCAGCCCCAGCATTTT; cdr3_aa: CASSYEGRNQPQHF
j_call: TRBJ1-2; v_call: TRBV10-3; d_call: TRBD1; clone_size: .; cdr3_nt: TGTGCCATCAATCCGACAGGGATTTTTACTGGCTACACCTTC; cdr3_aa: CAINPTGIFTGYTF
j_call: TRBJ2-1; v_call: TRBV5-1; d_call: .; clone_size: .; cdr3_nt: TGCGCCAGCAGCTTGGGAGACATGGGGGGTGAGCAGTTCTTC; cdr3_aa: CASSLGDMGGEQFF
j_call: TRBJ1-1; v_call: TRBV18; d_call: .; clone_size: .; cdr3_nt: TGTGCCAGCTCATCAGTCCCGAACACTGAAGCTTTCTTT; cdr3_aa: CASSSVPNTEAFF
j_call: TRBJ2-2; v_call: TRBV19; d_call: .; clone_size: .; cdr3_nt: TGTGCCACGGACTCCGGGCCTAGAGCGAACACCGGGGAGCTGTTTTTT; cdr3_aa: CATDSGPRANTGELFF
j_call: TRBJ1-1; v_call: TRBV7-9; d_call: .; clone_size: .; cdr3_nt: TGTGCCAGCAGCTCTGAGGGTTACACTGAAGCTTTCTTT; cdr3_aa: CASSSEGYTEAFF
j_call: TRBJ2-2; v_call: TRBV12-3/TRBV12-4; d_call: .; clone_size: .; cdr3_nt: TGTGCCAGCAGTTTAGGGGACACCGGGGAGCTGTTTTTT; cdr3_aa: CASSLGDTGELFF
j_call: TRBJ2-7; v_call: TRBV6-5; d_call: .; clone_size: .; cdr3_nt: TGTGCCAGCAGTTCCTTTGGGGGTGCCTCCTACGAGCAGTACTTC; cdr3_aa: CASSSFGGASYEQYF
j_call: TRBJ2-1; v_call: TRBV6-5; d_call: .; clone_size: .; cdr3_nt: TGTGCCAGCAGTAAGGGGGGGTGGCGGCTGGAGCAGTTCTTC; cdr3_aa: CASSKGGWRLEQFF
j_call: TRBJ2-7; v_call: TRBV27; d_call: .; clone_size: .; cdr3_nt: TGTGCCAGCAGTTTATATCGGGTCTCCTACGAGCAGTACTTC; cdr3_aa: CASSLYRVSYEQYF
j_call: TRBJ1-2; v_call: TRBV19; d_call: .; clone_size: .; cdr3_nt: TGTGCCAGTAGTCTCCGGACAGAATTCTATGGCTACACCTTC; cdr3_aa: CASSLRTEFYGYTF
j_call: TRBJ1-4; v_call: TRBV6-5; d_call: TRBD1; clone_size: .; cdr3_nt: TGTGCCACAGGACAGGGGGCCTATGAAAAACTGTTTTTT; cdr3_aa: CATGQGAYEKLFF
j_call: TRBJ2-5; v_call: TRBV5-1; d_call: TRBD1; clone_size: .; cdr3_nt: TGCGCCAGCAGCTTGGTAGACAGGGGGCAGGAGACCCAGTACTTC; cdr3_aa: CASSLVDRGQETQYF
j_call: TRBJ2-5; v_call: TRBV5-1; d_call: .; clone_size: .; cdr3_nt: TGCGCCAGCAGCTTGGAGGGAGCGCTAGAGACCCAGTACTTC; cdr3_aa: CASSLEGALETQYF
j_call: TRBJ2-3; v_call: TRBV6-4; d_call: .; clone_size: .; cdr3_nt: TGTGCCAGCAGTGACCTAGCGTCTAGCACAGATACGCAGTATTTT; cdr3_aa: CASSDLASSTDTQYF
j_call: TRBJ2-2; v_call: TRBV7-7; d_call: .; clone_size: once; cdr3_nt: TGTGCTAGCACCCCCGGTCTAGTGAACACCGGGGAGCTGTTTTTT; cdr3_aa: CASTPGLVNTGELFF